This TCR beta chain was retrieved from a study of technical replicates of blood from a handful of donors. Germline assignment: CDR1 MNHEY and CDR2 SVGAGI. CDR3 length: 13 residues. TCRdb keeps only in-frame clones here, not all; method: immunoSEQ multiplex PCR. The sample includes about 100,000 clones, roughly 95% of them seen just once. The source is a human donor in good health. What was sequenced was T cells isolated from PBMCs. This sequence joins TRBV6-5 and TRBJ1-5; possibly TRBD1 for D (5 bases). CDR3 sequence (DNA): TGTGCTTCCAGGAAGGGGAGCAATCAGCCCCAGCATTTT. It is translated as CASRKGSNQPQHF.